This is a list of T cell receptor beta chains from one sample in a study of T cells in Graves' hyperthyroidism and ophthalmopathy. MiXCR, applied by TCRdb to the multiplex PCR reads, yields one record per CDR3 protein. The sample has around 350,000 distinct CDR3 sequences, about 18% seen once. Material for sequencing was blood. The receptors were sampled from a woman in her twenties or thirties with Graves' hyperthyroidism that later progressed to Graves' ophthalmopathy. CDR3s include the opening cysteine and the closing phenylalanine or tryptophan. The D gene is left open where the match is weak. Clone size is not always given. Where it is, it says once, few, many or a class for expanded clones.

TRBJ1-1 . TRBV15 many TGTGCCACCAGCAGAGAGGTGGGGAACACTGAAGCTTTCTTT CATSREVGNTEAFF
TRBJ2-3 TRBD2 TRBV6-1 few TGTGCCAGCAGTGACCGAGCGGGGGGGGTGGATACGCAGTATTTT CASSDRAGGVDTQYF
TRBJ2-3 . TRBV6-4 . TGTGCCAGCAGCCCCCCCCGGAGCACAGATACGCAGTATTTT CASSPPRSTDTQYF
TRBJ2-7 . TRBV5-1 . TGCGCCAGCAGCGGCGGGACTTCGGGCGACGGCGAGCAGTACTTC CASSGGTSGDGEQYF
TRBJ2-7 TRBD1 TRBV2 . TGTGCCAGCGGAGGGGGGACAGGGAGGCCCTACGAGCAGTACTTC CASGGGTGRPYEQYF
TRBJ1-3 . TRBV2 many TGTGCCAGCAGCCTAAGACCCTCTGGAAACACCATATATTTT CASSLRPSGNTIYF
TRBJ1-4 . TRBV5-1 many TGCGCCAGCAGCTTGCGGGGGGGATCTAATGAAAAACTGTTTTTT CASSLRGGSNEKLFF
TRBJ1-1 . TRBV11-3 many TGTGCCAGCAGCTTTAGCCTCGTTACTGAAGCTTTCTTT CASSFSLVTEAFF
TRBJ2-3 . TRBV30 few TGTGCCTGGAGGACAAACACAGATACGCAGTATTTT CAWRTNTDTQYF
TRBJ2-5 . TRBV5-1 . TGCGCCAGCAGCCCTCGGGCCACAGGAGAGACCCAGTACTTC CASSPRATGETQYF
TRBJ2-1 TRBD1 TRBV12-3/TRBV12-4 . TGTGCCAGCAGGTCTTCAGGGGGCTCGGATGAGCAGTTCTTC CASRSSGGSDEQFF
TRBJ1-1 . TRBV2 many TGTGCCAGCAGTCGAACGCGCGGCCTACACAACACTGAAGCTTTCTTT CASSRTRGLHNTEAFF
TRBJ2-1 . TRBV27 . TGTGCCAGCAGTTTAATAGAATACAATGAGCAGTTCTTC CASSLIEYNEQFF
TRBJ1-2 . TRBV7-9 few TGTGCCAGCAGTCCCTTCGGGCAGGGACCCTATGGCTACACCTTC CASSPFGQGPYGYTF
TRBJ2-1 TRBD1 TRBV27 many TGTGCCAGCAGTGGATCCGGGACAGGGTTCAATGAGCAGTTCTTC CASSGSGTGFNEQFF
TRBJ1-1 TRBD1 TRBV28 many TGTGCCAGCGTCGGACAGGGGGATCAACTGAACACTGAAGCTTTCTTT CASVGQGDQLNTEAFF
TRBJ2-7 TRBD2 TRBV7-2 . TGTGCCAGCAGCTCCACTAGCGGGACCGCCTACGAGCAGTACTTC CASSSTSGTAYEQYF
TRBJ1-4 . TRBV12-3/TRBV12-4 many TGTGCCAGCAACGAAAGTCCGGGACGGGAGGAAAAACTGTTTTTT CASNESPGREEKLFF
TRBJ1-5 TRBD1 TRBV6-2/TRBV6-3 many TGTGCCAGCAGTTCCGCCAGGACAGGGCGGACGCAGCCCCAGCATTTT CASSSARTGRTQPQHF
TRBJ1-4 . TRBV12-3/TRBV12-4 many TGTGCCAGCAGGGGGGGGAAGAAAGCAACTAATGAAAAACTGTTTTTT CASRGGKKATNEKLFF
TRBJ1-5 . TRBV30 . TGTGCCTGGAGTGAAGCGGGGGAGCCCCAGCATTTT CAWSEAGEPQHF
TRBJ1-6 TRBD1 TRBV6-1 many TGTGCCAGCAGTGACCTGACAGGGATCACCTATAATTCACCCCTCCACTTT CASSDLTGITYNSPLHF
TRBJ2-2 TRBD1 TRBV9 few TGTGCCAGCAGGGAAACAGGGGGTCCGAACACCGGGGAGCTGTTTTTT CASRETGGPNTGELFF